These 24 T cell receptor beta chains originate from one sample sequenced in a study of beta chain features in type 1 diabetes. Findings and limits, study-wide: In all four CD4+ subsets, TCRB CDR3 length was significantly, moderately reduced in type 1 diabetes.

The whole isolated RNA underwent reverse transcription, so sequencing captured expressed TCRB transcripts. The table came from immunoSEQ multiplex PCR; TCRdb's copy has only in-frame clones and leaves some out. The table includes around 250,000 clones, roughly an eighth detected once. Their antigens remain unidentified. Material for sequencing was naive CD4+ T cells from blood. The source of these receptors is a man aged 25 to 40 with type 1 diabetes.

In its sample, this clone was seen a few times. This CDR3 reads CASSPAGIPYNEQFF. DNA for the CDR3: TGTGCCAGCAGCCCAGCGGGAATCCCATACAATGAGCAGTTCTTC. The chain uses TRBV14 and TRBJ2-1; the match to TRBD2 covers 7 bases. V lost 4 bases, J lost 4 bases, and 7 bases stayed unmatched. CDR3 length: 15 residues. Germline V CDR1 and CDR2: SGHDN, FVKESK.

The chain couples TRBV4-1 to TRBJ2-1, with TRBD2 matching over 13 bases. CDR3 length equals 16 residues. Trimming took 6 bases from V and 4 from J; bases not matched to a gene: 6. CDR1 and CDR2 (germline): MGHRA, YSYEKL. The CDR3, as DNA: TGCGCCAGCAGGCCGACTAGCGGGAGGATTTACAATGAGCAGTTCTTC. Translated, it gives CASRPTSGRIYNEQFF.

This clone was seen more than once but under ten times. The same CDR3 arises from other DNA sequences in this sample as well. Here the CDR3 reads CASSPPSGLETQYF. For the CDR3, the DNA is TGTGCCAGCTCACCGCCTAGCGGATTAGAGACCCAGTACTTC. The rearrangement uses TRBV18 and TRBJ2-5; TRBD2 matches 7 bases. J gave up 4 bases and V 3 bases, and 5 bases lay outside the gene matches. The germline V gene has CDR1 KGHSH and CDR2 LQKENI. This CDR3 spans 14 amino acids.

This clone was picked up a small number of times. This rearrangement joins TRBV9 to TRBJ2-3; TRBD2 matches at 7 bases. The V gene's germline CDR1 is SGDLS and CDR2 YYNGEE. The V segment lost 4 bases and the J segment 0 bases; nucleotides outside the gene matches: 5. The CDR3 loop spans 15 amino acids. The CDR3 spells CASSISSGSTDTQYF. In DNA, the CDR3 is TGTGCCAGCAGCATCAGTAGCGGGAGCACAGATACGCAGTATTTT.

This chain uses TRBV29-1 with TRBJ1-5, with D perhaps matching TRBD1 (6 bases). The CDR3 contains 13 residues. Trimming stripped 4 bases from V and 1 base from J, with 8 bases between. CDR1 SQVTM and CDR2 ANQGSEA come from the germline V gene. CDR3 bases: TGCAGCGTTGCTGGACAGAGCAATCAGCCCCAGCATTTT. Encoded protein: CSVAGQSNQPQHF.

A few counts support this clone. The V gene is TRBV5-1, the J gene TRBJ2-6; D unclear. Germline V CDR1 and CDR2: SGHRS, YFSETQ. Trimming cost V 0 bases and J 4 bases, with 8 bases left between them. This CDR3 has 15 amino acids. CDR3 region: CASSLEVAGANVLTF. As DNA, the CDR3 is TGCGCCAGCAGCTTGGAAGTAGCAGGGGCCAACGTCCTGACTTTC.

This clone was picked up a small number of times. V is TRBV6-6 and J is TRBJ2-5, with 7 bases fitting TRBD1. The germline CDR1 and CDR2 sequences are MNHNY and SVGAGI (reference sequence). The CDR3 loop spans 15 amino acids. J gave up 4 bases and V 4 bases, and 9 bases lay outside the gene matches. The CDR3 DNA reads TGTGCCAGCAGTTCCGGACAGGCGGTACGAGAGACCCAGTACTTC. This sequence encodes CASSSGQAVRETQYF.

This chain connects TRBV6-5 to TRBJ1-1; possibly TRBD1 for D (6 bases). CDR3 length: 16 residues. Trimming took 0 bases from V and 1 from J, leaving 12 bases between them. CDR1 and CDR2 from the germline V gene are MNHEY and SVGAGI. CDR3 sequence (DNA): TGTGCCAGCAGTTACTCCGGGGGGCGGGGGAACACTGAAGCTTTCTTT. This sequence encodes CASSYSGGRGNTEAFF.

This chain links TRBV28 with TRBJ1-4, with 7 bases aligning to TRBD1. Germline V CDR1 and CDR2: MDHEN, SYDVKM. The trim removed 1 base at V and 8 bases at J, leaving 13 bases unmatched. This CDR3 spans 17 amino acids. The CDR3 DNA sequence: TGTGCCAGCAGTTTATTTCCCCGGAAGGGGGCCGGGGAAAAACTGTTTTTT. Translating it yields CASSLFPRKGAGEKLFF. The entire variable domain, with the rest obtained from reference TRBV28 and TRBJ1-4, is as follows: DVKVTQSSRYLVKRTGEKVFLECVQDMDHENMFWYRQDPGLGLRLIYFSYDVKMKEKGDIPEGYSVSREKKERFSLILESASTNQTSMYLCASSLFPRKGAGEKLFFGSGTQLSVL.

DNA of the CDR3: TGTGCCACCAGCAGAGATCAAGGGAGGTGGTCCTACGAGCAGTACTTC. Its translation: CATSRDQGRWSYEQYF. The chain couples TRBV15 to TRBJ2-7, with a tentative D call TRBD2 (6 bases). V lost 0 bases and J 1 base, leaving 13 bases between the germline ends. The CDR3 consists of 16 residues. Germline CDR1 LNHNV, CDR2 YYDKDF (reference sequence).

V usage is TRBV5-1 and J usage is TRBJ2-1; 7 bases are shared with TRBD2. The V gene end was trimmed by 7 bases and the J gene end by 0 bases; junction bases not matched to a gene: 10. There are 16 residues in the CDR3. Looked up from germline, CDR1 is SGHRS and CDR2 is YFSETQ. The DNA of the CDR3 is TGCGCCAGCTCCTTAGCGGGTCCGAGCTCCTACAATGAGCAGTTCTTC. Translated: CASSLAGPSSYNEQFF. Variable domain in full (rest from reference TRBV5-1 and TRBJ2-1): KAGVTQTPRYLIKTRGQQVTLSCSPISGHRSVSWYQQTPGQGLQFLFEYFSETQRNKGNFPGRFSGRQFSNSRSEMNVSTLELGDSALYLCASSLAGPSSYNEQFFGPGTRLTVL.

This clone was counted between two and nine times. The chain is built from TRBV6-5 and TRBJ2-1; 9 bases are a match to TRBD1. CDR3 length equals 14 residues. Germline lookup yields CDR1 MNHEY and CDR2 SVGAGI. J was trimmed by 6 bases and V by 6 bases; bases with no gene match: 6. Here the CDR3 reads CASRLGQGSNEQFF. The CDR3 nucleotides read TGTGCCAGCAGACTGGGACAGGGAAGCAATGAGCAGTTCTTC.

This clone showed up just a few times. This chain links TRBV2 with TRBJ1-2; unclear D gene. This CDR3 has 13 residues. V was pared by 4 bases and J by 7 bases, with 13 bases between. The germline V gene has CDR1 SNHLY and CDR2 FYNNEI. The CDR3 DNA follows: TGTGCCAGCAGTGCAAGTGTAGATAGTGGCTACACCTTC. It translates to CASSASVDSGYTF.

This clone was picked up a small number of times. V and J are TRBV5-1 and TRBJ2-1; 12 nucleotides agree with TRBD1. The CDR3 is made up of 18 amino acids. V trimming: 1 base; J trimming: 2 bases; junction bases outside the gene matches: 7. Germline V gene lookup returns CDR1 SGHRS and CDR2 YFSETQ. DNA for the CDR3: TGCGCCAGCAGCTTGACGGGGACAGGGGGCCCTCCCTACAATGAGCAGTTCTTC. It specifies CASSLTGTGGPPYNEQFF.

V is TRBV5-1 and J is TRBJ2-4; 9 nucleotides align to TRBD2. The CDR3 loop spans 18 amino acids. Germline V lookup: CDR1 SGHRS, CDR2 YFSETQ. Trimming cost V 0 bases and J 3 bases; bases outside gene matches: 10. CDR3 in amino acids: CASSLVGSGRQGKNIQYF. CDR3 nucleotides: TGCGCCAGCAGCTTGGTGGGTAGCGGGAGACAAGGCAAAAACATTCAGTACTTC. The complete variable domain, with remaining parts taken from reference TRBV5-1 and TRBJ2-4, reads KAGVTQTPRYLIKTRGQQVTLSCSPISGHRSVSWYQQTPGQGLQFLFEYFSETQRNKGNFPGRFSGRQFSNSRSEMNVSTLELGDSALYLCASSLVGSGRQGKNIQYFGAGTRLSVL.

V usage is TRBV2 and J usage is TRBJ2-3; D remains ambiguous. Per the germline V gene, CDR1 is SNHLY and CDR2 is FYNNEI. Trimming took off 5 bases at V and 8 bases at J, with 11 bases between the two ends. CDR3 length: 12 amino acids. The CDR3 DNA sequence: TGTGCCAGCAGTCTTCAGCCGGGTACGCAGTATTTT. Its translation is CASSLQPGTQYF. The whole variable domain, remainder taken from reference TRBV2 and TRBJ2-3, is EPEVTQTPSHQVTQMGQEVILRCVPISNHLYFYWYRQILGQKVEFLVSFYNNEISEKSEIFDDQFSVERPDGSNFTLKIRSTKLEDSAMYFCASSLQPGTQYFGPGTRLTVL.

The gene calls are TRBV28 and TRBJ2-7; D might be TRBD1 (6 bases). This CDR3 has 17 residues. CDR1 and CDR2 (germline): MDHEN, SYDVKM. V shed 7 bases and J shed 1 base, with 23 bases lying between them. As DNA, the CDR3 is TGTGCCAGCACCCCTACTTCCCCAGGGGTGTTATCCTACGAGCAGTACTTC. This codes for CASTPTSPGVLSYEQYF.

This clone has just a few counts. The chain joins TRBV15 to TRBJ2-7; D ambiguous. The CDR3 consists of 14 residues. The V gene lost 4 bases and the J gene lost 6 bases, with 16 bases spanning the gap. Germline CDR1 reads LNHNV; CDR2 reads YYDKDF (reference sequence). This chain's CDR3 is CATSISNRPGEQYF. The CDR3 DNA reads TGTGCCACCAGCATATCGAACCGACCGGGCGAGCAGTACTTC.

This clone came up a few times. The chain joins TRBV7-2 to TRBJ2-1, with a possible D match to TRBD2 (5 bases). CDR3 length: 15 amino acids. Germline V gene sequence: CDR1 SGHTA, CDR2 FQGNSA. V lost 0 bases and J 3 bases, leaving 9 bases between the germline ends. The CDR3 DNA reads TGTGCCAGCAGCTTAGCGGGAGTTGTCTACAATGAGCAGTTCTTC. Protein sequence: CASSLAGVVYNEQFF.

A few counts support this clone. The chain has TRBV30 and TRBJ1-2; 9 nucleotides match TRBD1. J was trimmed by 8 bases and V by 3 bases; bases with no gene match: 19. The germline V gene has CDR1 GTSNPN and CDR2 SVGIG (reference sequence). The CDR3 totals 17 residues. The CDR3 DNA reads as TGTGCCTGGAGAAGCCTGACCGGGACAGGGACCGGATGGGGCTACACCTTC. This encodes CAWRSLTGTGTGWGYTF.

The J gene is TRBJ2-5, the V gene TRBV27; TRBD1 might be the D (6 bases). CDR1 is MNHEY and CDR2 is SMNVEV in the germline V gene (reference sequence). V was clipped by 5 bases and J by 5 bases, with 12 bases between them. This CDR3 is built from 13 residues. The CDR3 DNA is TGTGCCAGCAGTAAATCAGGGGTCGAGACCCAGTACTTC. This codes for CASSKSGVETQYF.

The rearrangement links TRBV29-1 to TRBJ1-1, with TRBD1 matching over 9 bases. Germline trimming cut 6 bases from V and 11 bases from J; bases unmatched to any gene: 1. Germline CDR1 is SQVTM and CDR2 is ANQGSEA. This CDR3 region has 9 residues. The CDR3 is CSVGQGAFF. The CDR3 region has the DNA TGCAGCGTAGGACAGGGGGCTTTCTTT.

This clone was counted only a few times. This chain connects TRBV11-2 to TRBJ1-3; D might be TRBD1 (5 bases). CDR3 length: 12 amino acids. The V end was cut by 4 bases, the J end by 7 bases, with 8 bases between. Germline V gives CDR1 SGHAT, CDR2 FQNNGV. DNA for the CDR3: TGTGCCAGCAGCTCAAAGGGGAACACCATATATTTT. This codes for CASSSKGNTIYF. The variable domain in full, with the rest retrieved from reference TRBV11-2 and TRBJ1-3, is EAGVAQSPRYKIIEKRQSVAFWCNPISGHATLYWYQQILGQGPKLLIQFQNNGVVDDSQLPKDRFSAERLKGVDSTLKIQPAKLEDSAVYLCASSSKGNTIYFGEGSWLTVV.

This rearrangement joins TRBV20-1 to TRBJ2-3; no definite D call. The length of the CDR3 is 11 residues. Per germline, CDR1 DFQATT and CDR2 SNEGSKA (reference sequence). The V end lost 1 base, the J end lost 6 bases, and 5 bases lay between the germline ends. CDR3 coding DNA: TGCAGTGCTAGAGTGCGGGATACGCAGTATTTT. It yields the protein CSARVRDTQYF.